This T cell receptor (beta chain) is drawn from a study of blood T cell repertoires in COVID-19. Measured with immunoSEQ multiplex PCR; TCRdb has only the in-frame clones, and not every one. The repertoire holds about 200,000 clones, with around four fifths as singletons. The material sequenced was peripheral blood. This receptor was identified in a human donor in a cohort sampled during active COVID-19.

The CDR3 spells CASSSGGAMDRGTQYF. CDR3 nucleotide sequence: TGTGCCAGCAGCTCCGGGGGGGCCATGGACCGTGGTACGCAGTATTTT. The chain recombines TRBV11-2 with TRBJ2-3; 8 bases match TRBD2. This CDR3 region has 16 residues. Losses at the gene ends were 4 bases for V and 8 bases for J; bases not matched to a gene: 14. In germline, CDR1 is SGHAT, CDR2 FQNNGV.